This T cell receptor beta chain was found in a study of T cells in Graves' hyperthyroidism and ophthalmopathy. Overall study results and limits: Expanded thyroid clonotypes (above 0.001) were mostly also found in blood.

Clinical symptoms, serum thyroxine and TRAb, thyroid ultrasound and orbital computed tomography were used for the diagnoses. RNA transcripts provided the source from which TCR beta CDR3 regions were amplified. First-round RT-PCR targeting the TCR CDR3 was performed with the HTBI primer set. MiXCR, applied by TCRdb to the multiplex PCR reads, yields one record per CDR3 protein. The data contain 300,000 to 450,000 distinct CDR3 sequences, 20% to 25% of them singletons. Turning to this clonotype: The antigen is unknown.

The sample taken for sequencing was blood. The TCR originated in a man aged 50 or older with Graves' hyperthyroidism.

The CDR3 region has the DNA TGTGCCAGTAGTATCGGTACGGACCAAGAGACCCAGTACTTC. It specifies CASSIGTDQETQYF. The chain has TRBV19 and TRBJ2-5; no reliable D call. Germline CDR1 LNHDA, CDR2 SQIVND (reference sequence). Trimming stripped 3 bases from V and 0 bases from J, with 8 bases between. The CDR3 is made up of 14 amino acids.